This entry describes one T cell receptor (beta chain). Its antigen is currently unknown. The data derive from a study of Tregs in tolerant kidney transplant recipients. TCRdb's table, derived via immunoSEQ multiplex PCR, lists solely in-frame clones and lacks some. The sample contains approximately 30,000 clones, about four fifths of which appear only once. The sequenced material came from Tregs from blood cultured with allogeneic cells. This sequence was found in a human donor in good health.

The CDR3 loop is CASSQVGTSGGISYEQYF. CDR3 nucleotide sequence: TGCGCCAGCAGCCAAGTGGGGACTAGCGGGGGGATCTCCTACGAGCAGTACTTC. The chain carries TRBV4-3 and TRBJ2-7; 15 bases line up with TRBD2. Germline V gives CDR1 LGHNA, CDR2 YSLEER. This CDR3 comprises 18 residues. V dropped 1 base and J dropped 0; count of bases not matched to a gene: 4.